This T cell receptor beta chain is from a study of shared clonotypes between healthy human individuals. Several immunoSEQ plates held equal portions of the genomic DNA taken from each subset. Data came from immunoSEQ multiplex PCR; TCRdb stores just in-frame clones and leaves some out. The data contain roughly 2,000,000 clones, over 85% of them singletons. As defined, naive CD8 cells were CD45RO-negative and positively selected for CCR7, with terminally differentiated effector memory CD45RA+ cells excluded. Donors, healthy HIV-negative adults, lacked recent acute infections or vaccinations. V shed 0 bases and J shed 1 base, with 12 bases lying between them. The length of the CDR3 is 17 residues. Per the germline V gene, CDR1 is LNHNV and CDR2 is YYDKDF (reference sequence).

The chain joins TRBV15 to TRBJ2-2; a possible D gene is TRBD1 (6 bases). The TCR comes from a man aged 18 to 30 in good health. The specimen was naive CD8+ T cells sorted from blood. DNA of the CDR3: TGTGCCACCAGCAGAGATATTTGGGGACAGAACACCGGGGAGCTGTTTTTT. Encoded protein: CATSRDIWGQNTGELFF. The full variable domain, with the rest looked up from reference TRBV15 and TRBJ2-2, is DAMVIQNPRYQVTQFGKPVTLSCSQTLNHNVMYWYQQKSSQAPKLLFHYYDKDFNNEADTPDNFQSRRPNTSFCFLDIRSPGLGDTAMYLCATSRDIWGQNTGELFFGEGSRLTVL.